The present entry profiles one TCR beta chain with its context. Its cognate antigen is unknown. The data were obtained in a study of shared clonotypes between healthy human individuals. The assay was immunoSEQ multiplex PCR, and TCRdb's table has in-frame clones only and misses some. The sample lists hundreds of thousands of clones; 90% to 95% were seen once. CD8 cells classed as naive were CD45RO-negative and positively selected for CCR7, excluding terminally differentiated effector memory CD45RA+ cells. Study-level findings and limits: Donors were few, which limited the genetic and exposure-history diversity represented.

Sequencing was performed on naive CD8+ T cells sorted from blood. The clonotype originates from a woman aged 30 to 39 in good health.

Here the CDR3 reads CASSHLAGSTDTQYF. CDR3 sequence (DNA): TGTGCCAGCAGCCATCTAGCGGGTAGCACAGATACGCAGTATTTT. The chain is built from TRBV13 and TRBJ2-3, with TRBD2 matching over 8 bases. This CDR3 region has 15 residues. CDR1 is PRHDT, CDR2 FYEKMQ, per germline (reference sequence). J was trimmed by 0 bases and V by 5 bases; bases with no gene match: 4.